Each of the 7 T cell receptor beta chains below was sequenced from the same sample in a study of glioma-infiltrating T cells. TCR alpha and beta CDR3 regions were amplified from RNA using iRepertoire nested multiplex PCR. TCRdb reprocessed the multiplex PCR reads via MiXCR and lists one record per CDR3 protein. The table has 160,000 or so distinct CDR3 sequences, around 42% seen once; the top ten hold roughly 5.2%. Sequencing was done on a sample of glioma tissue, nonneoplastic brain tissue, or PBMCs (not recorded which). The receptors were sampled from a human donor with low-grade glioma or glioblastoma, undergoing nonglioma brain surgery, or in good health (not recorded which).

CDR3 sequence: CASSFRGPSTDTQYF. Written as DNA, the CDR3 is TGTGCCAGCAGTTTTCGGGGCCCTAGCACAGATACGCAGTATTTT. The gene calls are TRBV2 and TRBJ2-3, with D perhaps being TRBD1 or TRBD2 (5 bases each). This CDR3 contains 15 residues. Germline V lookup: CDR1 SNHLY, CDR2 FYNNEI. With 5 bases removed from V and 0 bases from J, the gap between germline ends came to 12 bases.

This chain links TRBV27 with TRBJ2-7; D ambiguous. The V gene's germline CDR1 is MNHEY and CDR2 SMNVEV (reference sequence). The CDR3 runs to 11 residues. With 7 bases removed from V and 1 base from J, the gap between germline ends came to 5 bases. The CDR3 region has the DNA TGTGCCAGCACCCGTTCCTACGAGCAGTACTTC. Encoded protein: CASTRSYEQYF.

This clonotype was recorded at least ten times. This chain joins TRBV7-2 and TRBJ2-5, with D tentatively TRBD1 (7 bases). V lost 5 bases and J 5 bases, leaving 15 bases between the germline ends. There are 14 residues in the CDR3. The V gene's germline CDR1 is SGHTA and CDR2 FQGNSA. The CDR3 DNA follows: TGTGCCAGCAGCCAGGGGGGTGCTTTGGAGACCCAGTACTTC. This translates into CASSQGGALETQYF.

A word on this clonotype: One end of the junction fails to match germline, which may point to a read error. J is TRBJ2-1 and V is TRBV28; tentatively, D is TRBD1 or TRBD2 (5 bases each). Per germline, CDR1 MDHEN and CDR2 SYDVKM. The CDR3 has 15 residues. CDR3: CASSVLVGVYNDQFF. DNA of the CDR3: TGTGCCAGCAGTGTACTAGTAGGGGTCTACAATGATCAGTTCTTC.

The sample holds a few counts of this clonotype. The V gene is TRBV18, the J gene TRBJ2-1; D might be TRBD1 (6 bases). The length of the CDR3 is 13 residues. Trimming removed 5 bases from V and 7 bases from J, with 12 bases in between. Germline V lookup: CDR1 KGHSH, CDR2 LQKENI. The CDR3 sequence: CASSSQGPNEQFF. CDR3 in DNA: TGTGCCAGCTCATCACAGGGCCCTAATGAGCAGTTCTTC.

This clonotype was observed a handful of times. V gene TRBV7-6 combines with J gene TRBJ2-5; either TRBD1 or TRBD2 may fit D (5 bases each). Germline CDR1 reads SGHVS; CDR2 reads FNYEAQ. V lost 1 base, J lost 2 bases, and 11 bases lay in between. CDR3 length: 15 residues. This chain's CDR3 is CASSLGEGRQETQYF. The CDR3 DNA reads TGTGCCAGCAGCTTAGGTGAGGGGAGACAAGAGACCCAGTACTTC.

CDR3 region: CASSLQRRSYNEQFF. Here the CDR3 DNA reads TGTGCCAGCAGTCTTCAGCGGAGGTCCTACAATGAGCAGTTCTTC. The chain combines TRBV27 with TRBJ2-1, with D perhaps TRBD2 (5 bases). The CDR3 spans 15 residues. V was pared by 5 bases and J by 1 base, with 12 bases between. The germline V gene has CDR1 MNHEY and CDR2 SMNVEV (reference sequence).